Sequencing of this TCR beta chain was carried out in a study of Tregs in tolerant kidney transplant recipients (dated by TCRdb to about 2019). Regarding the research as a whole: TCRbeta sequencing was used in the study to identify donor-specific regulatory T cells before combined kidney and bone marrow transplantation, and the identified cells were then tracked after transplant. TCRbeta repertoire sequencing was used in 3 healthy controls to compare several methods for expanding Tregs specific for an allogeneic donor. The research as a whole found: Expanding Tregs with activated donor B cells appeared to identify the most biologically relevant and donor-specific TCRbeta repertoire. Biological reproducibility was not examined directly, but technical replication error appeared to be minimal. Because only a small number of patients were included, the study had limitations, and the results will need to be validated in larger populations as well as under other immunosuppression protocols.

Unstimulated Tregs (CD4+CD25+CD127-), CD4+ non-Tregs (CD4+CD25-), CD4 and CD8 cells were FACS-sorted from thawed PBMCs. Healthy control blood came either as purchased buffy coats or from healthy volunteers. Healthy control blood was processed to PBMCs with a Ficoll density gradient and then cryopreserved, whereas patient PBMCs were collected both before and after transplant. CDR1 and CDR2, per the germline V gene, are SGHRS and YFSETQ. At the junction V is shortened by 3 bases and J by 3 bases; bases outside the gene matches: 5. Reading from cysteine to phenylalanine, the CDR3 counts 15 amino acids. CDR3 DNA is the only sequence kept; it has 45 bases, read in frame from the first base. For TCRbeta CDR3 sequencing, genomic DNA from the sorted cells was extracted using the QIAGEN DNeasy Blood and Tissue Kit. High-throughput TCRbeta CDR3 sequencing, which included PCR amplification with bias correction and internal controls, was done commercially through immunoSEQ. On the authors' methods: Unique productive TCRbeta sequences were defined by CDR3 nucleotide sequence where primers matched, and otherwise by CDR3 amino acid sequence together with Vbeta and Jbeta genes. To correct sorting error, sequences shared between sorted populations at a frequency ratio of 2:1 or less were removed; the rest were assigned to the higher population. Sequences were defined as donor-reactive when expanded at least 5-fold in CFSE-low cells versus unstimulated cells and present at a frequency of at least 0.01% in CFSE-low cells. Repertoire divergence was quantified by Jensen-Shannon divergence calculated from the top 100 TCRbeta sequences ranked by frequency. When a sample had multiple sequencing runs, each run was corrected for sorting error separately and the runs were then pooled. This immuneACCESS table, as held by TCRdb, lists in-frame sequences with V and J called but not all clones. Of the missing ones, under half trace to an unresolved V gene in checked studies; the others have no known cause. From that table come the V and J calls and clone size; the DNA was used to work out D and trimming. The sample contains some 100,000 clones, around nine tenths of them found a single time. The ten largest clonotypes hold nearly 0.6% of the sample.

Turning to this clone: This receptor's antigen is unknown. No clone much larger than this one lies a single base away; base qualities are absent.

The clonotype originates from a human donor in good health. The sample comprised CD4+ T cells from blood. This sequence uses TRBV5-1 and TRBJ2-3; 9 bases in between match TRBD2. The nucleotide sequence is given as TGCGCCAGCAGCTCACCGGGACTAGCTACAGATACGCAGTATTTT. Translation gives CASSSPGLATDTQYF.